Shown below are 20 T cell receptor beta chains from a single sample sequenced in a study of blood T cell repertoires in COVID-19. Clones were sequenced by immunoSEQ multiplex PCR, and TCRdb holds only the in-frame ones, with some missing. The sample yields some 160,000 clones, roughly 77% seen once. Sequencing was done on a sample of peripheral blood. The receptors were gathered from a man aged 70 or older with active or convalescent COVID-19.

This clone was observed once. The genes are TRBV5-5 and TRBJ1-1, with D possibly matching TRBD1 (5 bases). The CDR3 is 13 residues long. Trimming shortened V by 4 bases and J by 11 bases, and 18 bases separated the two germline ends. Germline values: CDR1 SGHKS, CDR2 YYEKEE (reference sequence). CDR3: CASSKIRQSLAFF. The CDR3 DNA is TGTGCCAGCAGCAAAATCAGACAGTCTCTGGCTTTCTTT.

This clone has just a few counts. CDR3 in DNA: TGTGCCAGCAGCCCCACTCGGACAGGATTGAATTCACCCCTCCACTTT. Its protein is CASSPTRTGLNSPLHF. This chain joins TRBV27 and TRBJ1-6; 7 bases agree with TRBD1. CDR3 length: 16 amino acids. Looked up from germline, CDR1 is MNHEY and CDR2 is SMNVEV (reference sequence). The V gene end was trimmed by 6 bases and the J gene end by 7 bases; junction bases not matched to a gene: 12.

This clone showed up just once. The chain recombines TRBV30 with TRBJ1-5, with D maybe TRBD1 (6 bases). Germline assignment: CDR1 GTSNPN and CDR2 SVGIG (reference sequence). Trimming left V 4 bases short and J 4 bases short, with 11 bases between. This CDR3 is 13 amino acids long. Written as DNA, the CDR3 is TGTGCCTGGAACACAGGGAGAAATCAGCCCCAGCATTTT. Protein sequence: CAWNTGRNQPQHF.

The rearrangement joins TRBV6-5 to TRBJ1-5; 10 positions agree with TRBD1. The germline V gene has CDR1 MNHEY and CDR2 SVGAGI. With V trimmed by 10 bases and J by 5 bases, 2 bases remained unmatched. The CDR3 is 12 residues long. Here the CDR3 reads CATGTGDQPQHF. In DNA form, the CDR3 reads TGTGCCACCGGGACAGGGGATCAGCCCCAGCATTTT.

This sequence joins TRBV2 and TRBJ1-4; no reliable D call. The germline gives CDR1 SNHLY, CDR2 FYNNEI. This CDR3 region has 13 residues. V dropped 6 bases and J dropped 3 bases, with 8 bases sitting between them. The CDR3 loop reads CASSEGPNEKLFF. The CDR3 DNA reads as TGTGCCAGCAGCGAGGGCCCTAATGAAAAACTGTTTTTT.

V gene TRBV6-5 combines with J gene TRBJ2-2; tentatively, D is TRBD1 (7 bases). Germline V gene data show CDR1 as MNHEY and CDR2 as SVGAGI. The CDR3 spans 14 residues. Between the trimmed V and J ends, which lost 11 bases and 3 bases, there was a span of 16 bases. In nucleotides, the CDR3 is TGTGCCGCCAGCCAGGGGGGTTACACCGGGGAGCTGTTTTTT. Translation: CAASQGGYTGELFF.

In its sample, this clone was seen once. The V call is TRBV7-2, the J call TRBJ2-1; 7 positions match TRBD1. Per the germline V gene, CDR1 is SGHTA and CDR2 is FQGNSA. V was clipped by 5 bases and J by 4 bases; unmatched bases: 11. The CDR3 runs 16 residues. The CDR3 spells CASSPQGTAFYNEQFF. The CDR3 coding sequence is TGTGCCAGCAGCCCCCAAGGGACAGCCTTTTACAATGAGCAGTTCTTC.

The chain links TRBV27 to TRBJ1-5, with 8 positions matching TRBD1. This CDR3 has 16 amino acids. The germline CDR1 and CDR2 sequences are MNHEY and SMNVEV (reference sequence). Trimming at V came to 5 bases and at J to 7 bases, leaving 13 bases not matched to a gene. The CDR3 region has the DNA TGTGCCAGCAGTAGGGGGACAGGCAATCTCGGGCAGCCCCAGCATTTT. The encoded protein is CASSRGTGNLGQPQHF.

The rearrangement uses TRBV30 and TRBJ1-2, with D hard to call. The CDR3 length is 12 residues. Germline lookup yields CDR1 GTSNPN and CDR2 SVGIG (reference sequence). Trimming cost V 3 bases and J 3 bases, with 8 bases left between them. The CDR3 protein is CAWRGHDYGYTF. CDR3 DNA: TGTGCCTGGAGGGGCCACGACTATGGCTACACCTTC.

This chain connects TRBV3-1 (or the pseudogene TRBV3-2) to TRBJ2-3, with a tentative D call TRBD1 (5 bases). This CDR3 comprises 14 residues. The V gene lost 3 bases and the J gene lost 1 base, with 8 bases spanning the gap. Germline V gene sequence: CDR1 LGHDT, CDR2 YNNKEL (reference sequence). DNA for the CDR3: TGTGCCAGCAGCCAGGGGCGTGGCACAGATACGCAGTATTTT. Its protein product is CASSQGRGTDTQYF.

This clone has a count of ten or more. This chain links TRBV7-6 with TRBJ1-1, with D possibly being TRBD1 (5 bases). Germline-derived CDR1 and CDR2 are SGHVS and FNYEAQ. This CDR3 is 14 amino acids long. The V end lost 3 bases, the J end lost 1 base, and 9 bases lay between the germline ends. CDR3 bases: TGTGCCAGCAGCTTTGGAACAGGGAACACTGAAGCTTTCTTT. This gives the protein CASSFGTGNTEAFF.

The V call is TRBV19, the J call TRBJ2-7, with D possibly TRBD1 on 6 matching bases. V lost 3 bases and J lost 3, with 12 bases in between. CDR3 length equals 14 residues. Germline loops: CDR1 LNHDA, CDR2 SQIVND (reference sequence). The CDR3 nucleotides are TGTGCCAGTAGTATGGGGGCTGGGAACTACGAGCAGTACTTC. As protein: CASSMGAGNYEQYF.

This clone was detected only once. The chain has TRBV30 and TRBJ2-3; 8 nucleotides align to TRBD2. V lost 0 bases and J lost 7; bases outside the gene matches: 9. CDR3 size: 15 residues. The germline V gene encodes CDR1 GTSNPN and CDR2 SVGIG (reference sequence). The CDR3 spells CAWSVGAGAANTQYF. Here the CDR3 DNA reads TGTGCCTGGAGTGTAGGAGCGGGGGCGGCGAATACGCAGTATTTT.

V is TRBV9 and J is TRBJ1-3; 8 bases are shared with TRBD1. Germline CDR1 reads SGDLS; CDR2 reads YYNGEE. V was pared by 4 bases and J by 4 bases, with 7 bases of the junction left unmatched. This CDR3 has 15 amino acids. This chain's CDR3 is CASSPRTGIGNTIYF. CDR3 DNA: TGTGCCAGCAGCCCGAGGACAGGGATAGGAAACACCATATATTTT. The full variable domain, rest sourced from reference TRBV9 and TRBJ1-3, is DSGVTQTPKHLITATGQRVTLRCSPRSGDLSVYWYQQSLDQGLQFLIQYYNGEERAKGNILERFSAQQFPDLHSELNLSSLELGDSALYFCASSPRTGIGNTIYFGEGSWLTVV.

This clone appeared a single time. The gene calls are TRBV12-5 and TRBJ2-2; weak D call: TRBD2 (6 bases). Germline V gene data show CDR1 as LGHNT and CDR2 as FRNRAP. The CDR3 has 15 amino acids. V gave up 6 bases and J gave up 1 base, with 12 bases separating them. This CDR3 is CASGERTKNTGELFF. In DNA, the CDR3 is TGTGCTAGTGGCGAGCGGACTAAGAACACCGGGGAGCTGTTTTTT.

The chain carries TRBV18 and TRBJ1-2, with 7 bases aligning to TRBD1. Germline CDR1 and CDR2: KGHSH and LQKENI. The CDR3 contains 17 residues. The ends lost 6 bases at V and 5 bases at J; junction bases unmatched: 18. CDR3 residues: CASSPENQQGLRYGYTF. CDR3 DNA: TGTGCCAGCTCCCCTGAAAACCAACAGGGGCTGAGGTATGGCTACACCTTC. Combining the CDR3 with reference TRBV18 and TRBJ1-2 gives the whole variable domain NAGVMQNPRHLVRRRGQEARLRCSPMKGHSHVYWYRQLPEEGLKFMVYLQKENIIDESGMPKERFSAEFPKEGPSILRIQQVVRGDSAAYFCASSPENQQGLRYGYTFGSGTRLTVV.

The chain recombines TRBV18 with TRBJ1-2; maybe TRBD1 (6 bases). The CDR3 runs 15 residues. Germline-derived CDR1 and CDR2 are KGHSH and LQKENI. The V gene lost 3 bases and the J gene lost 4 bases, with 15 bases spanning the gap. Written as DNA, the CDR3 is TGTGCCAGCTCACCCCAACTGACAGGACCCTATGGCTACACCTTC. Its protein is CASSPQLTGPYGYTF.

This chain connects TRBV6-6 to TRBJ1-4; 10 bases line up with TRBD1. Germline V gives CDR1 MNHNY, CDR2 SVGAGI (reference sequence). The CDR3 contains 14 residues. V dropped 5 bases and J dropped 7; count of bases not matched to a gene: 4. DNA of the CDR3: TGTGCCAGCAGTCCGCGGACAGGGGGTGAAAAACTGTTTTTT. Encoded protein: CASSPRTGGEKLFF.

The rearrangement joins TRBV19 to TRBJ1-4; perhaps TRBD1 as D (5 bases). Trimming removed 6 bases at V and 6 bases at J, with 14 bases between. This CDR3 contains 14 residues. Germline assignment: CDR1 LNHDA and CDR2 SQIVND (reference sequence). The CDR3 DNA is TGTGCCAGTAGCCGGACGTCGGGGGATGAAAAACTGTTTTTT. Translation: CASSRTSGDEKLFF.

The genes are TRBV5-4 and TRBJ1-4; D may be TRBD1 (5 bases). Trimming cost V 4 bases and J 3 bases, with 13 bases left between them. The CDR3 is made up of 15 amino acids. Germline V gene data show CDR1 as SGHNT and CDR2 as YYREEE (reference sequence). The CDR3 protein is CASSPQVGANEKLFF. In DNA, the CDR3 is TGTGCCAGCAGCCCCCAGGTAGGGGCTAATGAAAAACTGTTTTTT.